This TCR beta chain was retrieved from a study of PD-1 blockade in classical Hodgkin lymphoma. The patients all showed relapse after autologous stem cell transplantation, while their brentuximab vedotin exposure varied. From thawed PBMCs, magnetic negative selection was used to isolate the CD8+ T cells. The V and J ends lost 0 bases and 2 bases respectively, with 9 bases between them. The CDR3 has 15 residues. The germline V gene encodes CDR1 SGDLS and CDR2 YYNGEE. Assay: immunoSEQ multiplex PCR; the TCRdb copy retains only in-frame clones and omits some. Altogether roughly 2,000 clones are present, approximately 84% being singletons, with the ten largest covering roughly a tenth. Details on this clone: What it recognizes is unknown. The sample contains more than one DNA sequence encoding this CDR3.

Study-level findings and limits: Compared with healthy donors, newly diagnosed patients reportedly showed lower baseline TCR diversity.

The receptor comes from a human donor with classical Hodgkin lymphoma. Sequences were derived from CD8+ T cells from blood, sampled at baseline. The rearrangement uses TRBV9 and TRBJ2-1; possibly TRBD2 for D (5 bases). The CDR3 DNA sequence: TGTGCCAGCAGCGTAGCGGGGAGCCCCTACAATGAGCAGTTCTTC. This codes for CASSVAGSPYNEQFF.